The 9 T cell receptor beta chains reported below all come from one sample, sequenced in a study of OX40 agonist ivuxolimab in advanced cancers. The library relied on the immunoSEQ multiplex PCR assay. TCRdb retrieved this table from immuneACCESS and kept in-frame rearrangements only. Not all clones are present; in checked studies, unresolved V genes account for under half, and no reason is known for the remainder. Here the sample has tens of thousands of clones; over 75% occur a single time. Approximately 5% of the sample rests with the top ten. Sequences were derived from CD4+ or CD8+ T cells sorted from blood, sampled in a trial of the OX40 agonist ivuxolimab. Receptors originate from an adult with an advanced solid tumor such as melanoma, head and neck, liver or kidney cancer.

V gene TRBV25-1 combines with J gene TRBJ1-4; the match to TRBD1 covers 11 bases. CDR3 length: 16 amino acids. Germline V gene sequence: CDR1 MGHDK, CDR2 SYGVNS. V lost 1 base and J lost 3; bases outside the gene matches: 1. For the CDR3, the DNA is TGTGCCAGCAGTGAATTGGGACAGGGGGCTAATGAAAAACTGTTTTTT. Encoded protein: CASSELGQGANEKLFF.

DNA of the CDR3: TGTGCCAGCAGTGGCGGGGGACTAGCGGGAATCAATGAGCAGTTCTTC. Translation: CASSGGGLAGINEQFF. The chain has TRBV2 and TRBJ2-1; 13 nucleotides line up with TRBD2. The CDR3 runs 16 residues. Germline assignment: CDR1 SNHLY and CDR2 FYNNEI. V was pared by 4 bases and J by 6 bases, with 6 bases of the junction left unmatched. The full variable domain, completed using reference TRBV2 and TRBJ2-1, is EPEVTQTPSHQVTQMGQEVILRCVPISNHLYFYWYRQILGQKVEFLVSFYNNEISEKSEIFDDQFSVERPDGSNFTLKIRSTKLEDSAMYFCASSGGGLAGINEQFFGPGTRLTVL.

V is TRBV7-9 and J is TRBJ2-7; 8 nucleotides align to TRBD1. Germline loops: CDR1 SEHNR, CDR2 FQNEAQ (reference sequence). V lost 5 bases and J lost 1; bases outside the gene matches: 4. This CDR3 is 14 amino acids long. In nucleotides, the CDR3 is TGTGCCAGCAGCATTCGACAGGGGTCCTACGAGCAGTACTTC. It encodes CASSIRQGSYEQYF. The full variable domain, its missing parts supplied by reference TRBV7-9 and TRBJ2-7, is DTGVSQNPRHKITKRGQNVTFRCDPISEHNRLYWYRQTLGQGPEFLTYFQNEAQLEKSRLLSDRFSAERPKGSFSTLEIQRTEQGDSAMYLCASSIRQGSYEQYFGPGTRLTVT.

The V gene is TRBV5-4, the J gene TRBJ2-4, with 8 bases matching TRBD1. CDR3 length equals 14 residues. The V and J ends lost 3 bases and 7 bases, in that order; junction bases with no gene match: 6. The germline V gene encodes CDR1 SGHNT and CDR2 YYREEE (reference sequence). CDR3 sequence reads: CASSSGQGRNIQYF. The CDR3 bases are TGTGCCAGCAGCTCCGGACAGGGAAGGAACATTCAGTACTTC.

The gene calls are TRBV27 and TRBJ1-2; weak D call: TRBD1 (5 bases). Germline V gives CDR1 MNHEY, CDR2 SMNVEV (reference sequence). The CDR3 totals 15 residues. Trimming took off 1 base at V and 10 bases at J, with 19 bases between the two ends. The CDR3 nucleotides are TGTGCCAGCAGTTTATTGGGTCGGAGTGGGGGGGACTACACCTTC. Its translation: CASSLLGRSGGDYTF.

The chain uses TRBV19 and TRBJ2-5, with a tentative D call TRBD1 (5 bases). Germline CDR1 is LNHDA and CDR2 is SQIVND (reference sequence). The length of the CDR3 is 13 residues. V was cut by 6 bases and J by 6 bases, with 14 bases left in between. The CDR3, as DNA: TGTGCCAGTAGCGATCAGGGATCCAAGACCCAGTACTTC. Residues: CASSDQGSKTQYF.

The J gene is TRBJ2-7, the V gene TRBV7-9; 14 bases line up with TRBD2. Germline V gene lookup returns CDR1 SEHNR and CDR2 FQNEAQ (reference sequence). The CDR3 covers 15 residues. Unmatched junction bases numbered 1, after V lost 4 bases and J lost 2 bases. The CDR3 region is CASSSGLAGAYEQYF. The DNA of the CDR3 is TGTGCCAGCAGCTCGGGACTAGCGGGGGCCTACGAGCAGTACTTC.

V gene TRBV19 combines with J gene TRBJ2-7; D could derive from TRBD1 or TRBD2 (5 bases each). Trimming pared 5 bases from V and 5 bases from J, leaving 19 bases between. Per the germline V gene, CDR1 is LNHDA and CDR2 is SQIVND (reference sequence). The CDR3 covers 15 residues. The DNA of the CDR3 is TGTGCCAGTAGTCCCGGGACCGGACGGATAAACGAGCAGTACTTC. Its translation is CASSPGTGRINEQYF.

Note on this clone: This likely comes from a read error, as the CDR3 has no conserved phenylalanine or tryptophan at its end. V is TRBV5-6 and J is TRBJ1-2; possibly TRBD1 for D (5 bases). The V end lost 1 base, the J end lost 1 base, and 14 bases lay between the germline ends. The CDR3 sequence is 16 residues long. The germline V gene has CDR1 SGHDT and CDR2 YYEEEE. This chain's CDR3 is CASSLFDSGDNYGYTL. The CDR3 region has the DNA TGTGCCAGCAGCTTGTTTGACTCGGGGGATAACTATGGCTACACCCTC.